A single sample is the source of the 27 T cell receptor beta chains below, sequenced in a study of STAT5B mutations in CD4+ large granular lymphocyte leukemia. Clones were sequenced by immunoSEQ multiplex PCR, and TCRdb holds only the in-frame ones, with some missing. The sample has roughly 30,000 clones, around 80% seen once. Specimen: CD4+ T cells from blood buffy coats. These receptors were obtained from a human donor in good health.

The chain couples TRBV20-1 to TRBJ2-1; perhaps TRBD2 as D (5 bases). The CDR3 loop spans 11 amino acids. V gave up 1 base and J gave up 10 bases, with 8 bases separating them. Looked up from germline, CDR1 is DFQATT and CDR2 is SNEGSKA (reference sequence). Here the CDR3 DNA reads TGCAGTGCTAGAGGGCCGGGAGAGCAGTTCTTC. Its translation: CSARGPGEQFF.

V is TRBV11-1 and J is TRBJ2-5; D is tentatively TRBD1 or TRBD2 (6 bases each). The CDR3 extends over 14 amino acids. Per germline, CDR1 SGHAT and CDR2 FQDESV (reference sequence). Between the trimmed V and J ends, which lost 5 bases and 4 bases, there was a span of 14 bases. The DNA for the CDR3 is TGTGCCAGCAGCCCTCAACAGGGAGGAGAGACCCAGTACTTC. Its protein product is CASSPQQGGETQYF. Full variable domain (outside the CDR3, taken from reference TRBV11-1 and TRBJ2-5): EAEVAQSPRYKITEKSQAVAFWCDPISGHATLYWYRQILGQGPELLVQFQDESVVDDSQLPKDRFSAERLKGVDSTLKIQPAELGDSAMYLCASSPQQGGETQYFGPGTRLLVL.

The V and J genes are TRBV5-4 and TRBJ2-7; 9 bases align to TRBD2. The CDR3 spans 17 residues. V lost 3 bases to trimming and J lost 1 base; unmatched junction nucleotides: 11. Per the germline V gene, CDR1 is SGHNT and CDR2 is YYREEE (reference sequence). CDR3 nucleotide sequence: TGTGCCAGCAGCTCTACGGGACTAGCCCCTAAGTCCTACGAGCAGTACTTC. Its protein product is CASSSTGLAPKSYEQYF.

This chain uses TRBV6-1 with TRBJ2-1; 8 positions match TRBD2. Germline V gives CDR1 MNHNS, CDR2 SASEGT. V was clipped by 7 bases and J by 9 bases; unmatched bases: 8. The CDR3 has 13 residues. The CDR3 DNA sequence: TGTGCCAGCAAATTACGGGCGGGGGGTGAGCAGTTCTTC. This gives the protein CASKLRAGGEQFF.

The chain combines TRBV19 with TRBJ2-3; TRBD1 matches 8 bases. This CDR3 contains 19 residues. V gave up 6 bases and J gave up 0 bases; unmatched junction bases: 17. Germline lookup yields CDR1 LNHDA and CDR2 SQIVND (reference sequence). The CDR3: CASSPRGLGVTSSTDTQYF. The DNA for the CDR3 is TGTGCCAGTAGCCCCAGGGGGCTCGGGGTCACTTCTAGCACAGATACGCAGTATTTT.

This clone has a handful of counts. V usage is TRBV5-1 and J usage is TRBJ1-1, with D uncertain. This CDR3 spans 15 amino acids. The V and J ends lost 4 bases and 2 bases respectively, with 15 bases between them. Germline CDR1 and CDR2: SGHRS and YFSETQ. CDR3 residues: CASSKDGSLNTEAFF. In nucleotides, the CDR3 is TGCGCCAGCAGCAAGGACGGATCCTTAAACACTGAAGCTTTCTTT.

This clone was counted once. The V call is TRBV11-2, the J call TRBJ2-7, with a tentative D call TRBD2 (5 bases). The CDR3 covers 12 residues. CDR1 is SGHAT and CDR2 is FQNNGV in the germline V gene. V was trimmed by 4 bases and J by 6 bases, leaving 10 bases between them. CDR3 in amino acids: CASSYGESEQYF. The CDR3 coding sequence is TGTGCCAGCAGCTACGGGGAGTCCGAGCAGTACTTC.

The CDR3 nucleotides are TGCGCCAGCAGCTTGGTTCGGTCGAGCACAGATACGCAGTATTTT. It codes for CASSLVRSSTDTQYF. The chain combines TRBV5-1 with TRBJ2-3; D is unresolved. V was clipped by 0 bases and J by 0 bases, with 8 bases between them. Germline V gene data show CDR1 as SGHRS and CDR2 as YFSETQ. The CDR3 loop spans 15 amino acids.

CDR3 sequence (DNA): TGCGCCAGCAGTTCTGTCACGGCTAGCGGGGTCAATGAGCAGTTCTTC. This translates into CASSSVTASGVNEQFF. V usage is TRBV5-1 and J usage is TRBJ2-1; 9 bases are shared with TRBD2. Germline CDR1 is SGHRS and CDR2 is YFSETQ. The CDR3 consists of 16 residues. The V gene end was trimmed by 5 bases and the J gene end by 6 bases; junction bases not matched to a gene: 12.

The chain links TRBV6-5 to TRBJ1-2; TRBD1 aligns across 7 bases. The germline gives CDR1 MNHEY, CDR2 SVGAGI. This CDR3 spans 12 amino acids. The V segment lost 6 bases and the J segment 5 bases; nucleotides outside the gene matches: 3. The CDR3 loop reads CASRETGYGYTF. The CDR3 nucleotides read TGTGCCAGCAGAGAGACAGGGTATGGCTACACCTTC.

The CDR3 DNA is TGTGCCAGCAGAAAGGGGGCTAGCGGGGCCGATACGCAGTATTTT. Protein: CASRKGASGADTQYF. V is TRBV2 and J is TRBJ2-3, with 9 nucleotides matching TRBD2. After removal of 6 bases from V and 6 bases from J, the junction contained 10 bases not matched to a gene. The CDR3 is 15 residues long. In germline, CDR1 is SNHLY, CDR2 FYNNEI. Combining the CDR3 with reference TRBV2 and TRBJ2-3 gives the whole variable domain EPEVTQTPSHQVTQMGQEVILRCVPISNHLYFYWYRQILGQKVEFLVSFYNNEISEKSEIFDDQFSVERPDGSNFTLKIRSTKLEDSAMYFCASRKGASGADTQYFGPGTRLTVL.

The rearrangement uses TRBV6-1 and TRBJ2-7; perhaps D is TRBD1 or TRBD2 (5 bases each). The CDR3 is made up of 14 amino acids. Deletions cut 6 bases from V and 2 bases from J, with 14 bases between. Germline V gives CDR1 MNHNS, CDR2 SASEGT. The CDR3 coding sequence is TGTGCCAGCAGGGACTGGGACGGGACCTACGAGCAGTACTTC. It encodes CASRDWDGTYEQYF.

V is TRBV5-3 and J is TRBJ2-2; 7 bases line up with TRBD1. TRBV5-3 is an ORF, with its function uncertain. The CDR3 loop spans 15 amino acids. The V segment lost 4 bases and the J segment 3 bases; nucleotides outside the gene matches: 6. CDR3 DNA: TGTGCCAGAAGCCCCCCAGGGGGTGACACCGGGGAGCTGTTTTTT. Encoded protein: CARSPPGGDTGELFF.

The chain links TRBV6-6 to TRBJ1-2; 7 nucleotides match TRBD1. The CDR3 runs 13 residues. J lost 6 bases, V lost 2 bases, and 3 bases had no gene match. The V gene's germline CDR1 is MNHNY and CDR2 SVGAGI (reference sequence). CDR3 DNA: TGTGCCAGCAGTTACGGGCAGGGGGATGGCTACACCTTC. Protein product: CASSYGQGDGYTF.

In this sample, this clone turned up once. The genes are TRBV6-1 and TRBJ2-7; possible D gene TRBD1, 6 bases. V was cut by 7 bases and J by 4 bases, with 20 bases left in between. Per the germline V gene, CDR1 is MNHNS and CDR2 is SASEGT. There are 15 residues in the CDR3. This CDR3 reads CASTSDPGAGYEQYF. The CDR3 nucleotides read TGTGCCAGCACCTCCGACCCAGGGGCGGGTTACGAGCAGTACTTC.

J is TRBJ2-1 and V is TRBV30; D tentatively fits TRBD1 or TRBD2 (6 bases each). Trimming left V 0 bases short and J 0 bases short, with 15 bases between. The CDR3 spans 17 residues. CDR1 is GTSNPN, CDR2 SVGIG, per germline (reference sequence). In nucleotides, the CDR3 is TGTGCCTGGAGTGTCGGGGGACAATCCAGCTCCTACAATGAGCAGTTCTTC. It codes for CAWSVGGQSSSYNEQFF.

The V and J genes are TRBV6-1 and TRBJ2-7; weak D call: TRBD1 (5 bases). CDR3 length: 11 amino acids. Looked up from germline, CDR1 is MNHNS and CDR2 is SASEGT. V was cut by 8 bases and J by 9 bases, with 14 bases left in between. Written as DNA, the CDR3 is TGTGCCAGCGGGATGGGCCAGGGGCAGTACTTC. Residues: CASGMGQGQYF.

The CDR3 nucleotides are TGTGCCAGCACCTCGGCGGGACAGGGGTATGGCTACACCTTC. Its translation is CASTSAGQGYGYTF. The rearrangement joins TRBV9 to TRBJ1-2, with 10 bases lining up with TRBD1. The CDR3 consists of 14 residues. Trimming at V came to 6 bases and at J to 5 bases, leaving 7 bases not matched to a gene. Germline CDR1 and CDR2: SGDLS and YYNGEE.

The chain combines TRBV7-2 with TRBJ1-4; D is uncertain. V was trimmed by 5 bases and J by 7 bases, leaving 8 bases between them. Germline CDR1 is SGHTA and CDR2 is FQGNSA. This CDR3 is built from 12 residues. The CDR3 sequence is CASSPRGEKLFF. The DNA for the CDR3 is TGTGCCAGCAGCCCCCGTGGTGAAAAACTGTTTTTT.

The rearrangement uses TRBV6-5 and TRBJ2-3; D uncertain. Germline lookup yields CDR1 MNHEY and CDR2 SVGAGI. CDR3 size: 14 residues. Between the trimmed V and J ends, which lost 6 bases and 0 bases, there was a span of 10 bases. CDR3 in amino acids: CASSYQTSTDTQYF. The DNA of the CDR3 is TGTGCCAGCAGCTACCAGACTAGCACAGATACGCAGTATTTT.

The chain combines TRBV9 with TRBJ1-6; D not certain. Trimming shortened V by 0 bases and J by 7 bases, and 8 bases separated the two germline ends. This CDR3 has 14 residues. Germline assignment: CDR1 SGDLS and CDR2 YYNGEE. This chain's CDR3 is CASSVGAENSPLHF. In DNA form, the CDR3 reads TGTGCCAGCAGCGTAGGGGCCGAAAATTCACCCCTCCACTTT.

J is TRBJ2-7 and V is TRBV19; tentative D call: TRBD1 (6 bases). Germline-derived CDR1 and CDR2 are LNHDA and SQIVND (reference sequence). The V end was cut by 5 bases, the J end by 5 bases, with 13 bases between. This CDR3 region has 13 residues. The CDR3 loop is CASSAQGSDEQYF. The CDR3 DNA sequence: TGTGCCAGTAGTGCGCAGGGGAGCGACGAGCAGTACTTC.

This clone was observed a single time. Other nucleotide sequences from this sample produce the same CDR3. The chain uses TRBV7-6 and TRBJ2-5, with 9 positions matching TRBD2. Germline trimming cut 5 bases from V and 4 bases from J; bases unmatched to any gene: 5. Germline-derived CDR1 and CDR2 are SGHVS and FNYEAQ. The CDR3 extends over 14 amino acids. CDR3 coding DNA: TGTGCCAGCAGCCTCGGGACTAGCCTAGAGACCCAGTACTTC. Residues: CASSLGTSLETQYF.

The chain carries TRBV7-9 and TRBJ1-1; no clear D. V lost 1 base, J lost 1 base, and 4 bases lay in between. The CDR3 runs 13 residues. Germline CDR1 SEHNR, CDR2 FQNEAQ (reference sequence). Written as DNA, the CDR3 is TGTGCCAGCAGCTTAGAGCAGAACACTGAAGCTTTCTTT. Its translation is CASSLEQNTEAFF.

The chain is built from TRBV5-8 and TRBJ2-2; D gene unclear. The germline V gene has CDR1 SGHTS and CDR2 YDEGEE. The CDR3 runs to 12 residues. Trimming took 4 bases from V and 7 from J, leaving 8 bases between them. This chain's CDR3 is CASSPLIGELFF. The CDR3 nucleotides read TGTGCCAGCAGCCCATTAATCGGGGAGCTGTTTTTT.

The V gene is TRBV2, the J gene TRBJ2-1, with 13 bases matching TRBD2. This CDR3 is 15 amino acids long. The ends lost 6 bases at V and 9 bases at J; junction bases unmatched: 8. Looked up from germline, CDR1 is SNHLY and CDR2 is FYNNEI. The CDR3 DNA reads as TGTGCCAGCAGGAGACTAGCGGGAGGAACCTCTGAGCAGTTCTTC. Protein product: CASRRLAGGTSEQFF.

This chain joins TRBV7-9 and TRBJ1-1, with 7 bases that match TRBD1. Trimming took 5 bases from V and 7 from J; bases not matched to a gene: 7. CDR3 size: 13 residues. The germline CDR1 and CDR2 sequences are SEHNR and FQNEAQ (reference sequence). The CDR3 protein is CASSDGQVGEAFF. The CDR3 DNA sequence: TGTGCCAGCAGCGACGGACAGGTCGGTGAAGCTTTCTTT. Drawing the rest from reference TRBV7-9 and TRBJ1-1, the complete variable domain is DTGVSQNPRHKITKRGQNVTFRCDPISEHNRLYWYRQTLGQGPEFLTYFQNEAQLEKSRLLSDRFSAERPKGSFSTLEIQRTEQGDSAMYLCASSDGQVGEAFFGQGTRLTVV.